This TCR beta chain was sequenced for a study of tumor and adjacent non-tumor tissue in lung cancer. At the level of the study: Patients comprised about a dozen adenocarcinoma, a couple of squamous cell carcinoma and 1 small cell lung cancer.

With regard to this clonotype: One end of the junction fails to match germline, which may point to a read error.

No cell sorting was done before RNA was extracted from the tissue. Newly diagnosed lung cancer patients had thoracic surgery in China, August–late 2014, without prior chemotherapy. The library came from three nested PCR rounds adapted from ARM-PCR protocols. Using its own MiXCR run on the multiplex PCR reads, TCRdb lists one record per CDR3 protein. This table has some 80,000 distinct CDR3 sequences, around 77% appearing once. The receptor's source is a woman aged 40 to 55 with non-small cell lung cancer. The sample comprised lung tumor tissue.

As DNA, the CDR3 is TGTACCAGCAGATTATCTCCACACGGACAGCACTTC. Its translation is CTSRLSPHGQHF. The chain employs TRBV11-2 and TRBJ2-7; possible D gene TRBD1, 6 bases. Germline values: CDR1 SGHAT, CDR2 FQNNGV. The CDR3 is 12 residues long.